This entry describes one T cell receptor (beta chain). Its antigen is as yet unknown. The CDR3 totals 15 residues. Per the germline V gene, CDR1 is SGHTA and CDR2 is FQGTGA. The V segment lost 2 bases and the J segment 4 bases; nucleotides outside the gene matches: 5. The entry originates in a study of cytomegalovirus exposure and HLA in healthy donors. The study's findings and limits: Segments of the TCR beta V type were, in most cases, productive about 87% or about 30% of the time in an earlier analysis.

The PCR had 60 Vbeta and 13 Jbeta primers. Some clones are missing from TCRdb's copy, which holds only in-frame ones; the method was immunoSEQ multiplex PCR. The sample holds around 120,000 clones, about 75% seen once. This chain connects TRBV7-3 to TRBJ2-1; 7 bases are a match to TRBD1. The source material was PBMCs. This sequence originates from a man aged 55 to 69 in good health and CMV-seropositive. In DNA form, the CDR3 reads TGTGCCAGCAGCTTACAAGGGACAGCTTACAATGAGCAGTTCTTC. This codes for CASSLQGTAYNEQFF.